This T cell receptor (beta chain) emerged from a study of blood T cells in healthy people across ages. Combining a sample-barcoded 5' primer with a J-beta primer mix, a second PCR ran for roughly 6 to 11 cycles. A template-switch adaptor that had 12 random nucleotides put a tag on each cDNA molecule. Per-sample output comprised a minimum of 3 million paired-end reads containing CDR3. TCRdb passed the 5' RACE reads through MiXCR, listing each CDR3 protein once. Here the sample spans hundreds of thousands of distinct CDR3 sequences, more than 25% being singletons. Germline lookup yields CDR1 DFQATT and CDR2 SNEGSKA (reference sequence). CDR3 length: 14 amino acids. The V gene lost 4 bases and the J gene lost 4 bases, with 14 bases spanning the gap. Whole-study results and caveats: Aged donors had fewer naive CD4+ cells and lower diversity than long-lived donors.

In its sample, this clonotype was seen many times. Its antigen remains unidentified. The receptor was isolated from a woman older than 75 in good health. Sequencing was done on a sample of blood. The rearrangement links TRBV20-1 to TRBJ2-1; D is unclear. CDR3 residues: CSAKIQPNYNEQFF. In nucleotides, the CDR3 is TGCAGTGCTAAAATACAGCCTAATTACAATGAGCAGTTCTTC.